This TCR beta chain was sequenced for a study of breast tumors, draining lymph nodes, adjacent tissues. One entry per CDR3 protein results from TCRdb running MiXCR on the multiplex PCR reads. The sample carries about 170,000 distinct CDR3 sequences, approximately 30% recorded once. Only a few counts were recorded for this clonotype. Its matching antigen is unknown. This may arise from a read error, as a much more abundant clone is one base away. This CDR3 is built from 15 residues. Trimming stripped 5 bases from V and 5 bases from J, with 18 bases between. Whole-study findings and limits: Compared with basal-like, luminal-like tumors shared significantly more repertoire with nontumor tissue. The lymph node origin of tumor T cells was framed as consistent with a hypothesis, not demonstrated. Most tumor T cells seemingly derive from lymph node, then expand in tumor. Tumor repertoires ranked between lymph nodes and nontumor tissue in diversity, with V and J gene preferences.

The lymph nodes were axillary draining lymph nodes from breast cancer patients. The chain is built from TRBV12-3 or TRBV12-4 and TRBJ2-5; either TRBD1 or TRBD2 may supply D (5 bases each). This sequence was found in a female donor with breast cancer. Some clones in this sample may be carry-over from other donors' samples. The sample was axillary lymph node tissue. Written as DNA, the CDR3 is TGTGCCAGCAGTCTCGGGGACCAGAAGCAGGAGACCCAGTACTTC. Amino acid sequence: CASSLGDQKQETQYF.